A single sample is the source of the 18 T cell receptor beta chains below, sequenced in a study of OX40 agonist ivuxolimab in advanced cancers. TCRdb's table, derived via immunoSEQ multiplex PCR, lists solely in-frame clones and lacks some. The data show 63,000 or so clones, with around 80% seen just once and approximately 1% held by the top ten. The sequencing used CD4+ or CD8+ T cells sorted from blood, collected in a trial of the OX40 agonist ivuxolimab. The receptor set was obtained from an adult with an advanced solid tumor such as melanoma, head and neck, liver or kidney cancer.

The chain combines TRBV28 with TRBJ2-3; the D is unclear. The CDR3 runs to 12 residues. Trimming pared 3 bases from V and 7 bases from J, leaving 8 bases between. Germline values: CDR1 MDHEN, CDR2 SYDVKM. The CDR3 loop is CASSLPGNTQYF. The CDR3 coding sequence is TGTGCCAGCAGTTTGCCCGGTAATACGCAGTATTTT.

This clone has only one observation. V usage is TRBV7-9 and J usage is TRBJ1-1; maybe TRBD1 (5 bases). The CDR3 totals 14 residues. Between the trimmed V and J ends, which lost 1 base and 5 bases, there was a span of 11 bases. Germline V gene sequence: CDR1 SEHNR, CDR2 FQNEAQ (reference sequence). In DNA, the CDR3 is TGTGCCAGCAGCTTAGGGGGGATGGAAACTGAAGCTTTCTTT. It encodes CASSLGGMETEAFF.

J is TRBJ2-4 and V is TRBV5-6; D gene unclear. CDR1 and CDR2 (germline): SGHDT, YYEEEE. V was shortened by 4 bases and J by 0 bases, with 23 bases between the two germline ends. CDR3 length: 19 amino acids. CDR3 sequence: CASSLSTLSERLAKNIQYF. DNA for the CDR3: TGTGCCAGCAGCCTTAGTACCCTCAGTGAAAGGCTAGCCAAAAACATTCAGTACTTC.

The CDR3 DNA is TGTGCCAGCAGCTTTATCGGACAGGGAGGGACCCAGTACTTC. Protein product: CASSFIGQGGTQYF. V and J are TRBV7-2 and TRBJ2-5; 8 positions match TRBD1. Germline-derived CDR1 and CDR2 are SGHTA and FQGNSA. CDR3 size: 14 residues. The junction had 7 bases not matched to a gene; V was cut back by 3 bases and J by 7 bases.

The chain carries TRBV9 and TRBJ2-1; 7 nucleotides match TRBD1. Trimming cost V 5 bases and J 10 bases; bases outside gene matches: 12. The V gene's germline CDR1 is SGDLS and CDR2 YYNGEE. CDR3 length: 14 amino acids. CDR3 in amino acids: CASRAQGILGEQFF. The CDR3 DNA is TGTGCCAGCAGAGCACAGGGGATCTTGGGGGAGCAGTTCTTC. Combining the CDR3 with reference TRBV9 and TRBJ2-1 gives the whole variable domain DSGVTQTPKHLITATGQRVTLRCSPRSGDLSVYWYQQSLDQGLQFLIQYYNGEERAKGNILERFSAQQFPDLHSELNLSSLELGDSALYFCASRAQGILGEQFFGPGTRLTVL.

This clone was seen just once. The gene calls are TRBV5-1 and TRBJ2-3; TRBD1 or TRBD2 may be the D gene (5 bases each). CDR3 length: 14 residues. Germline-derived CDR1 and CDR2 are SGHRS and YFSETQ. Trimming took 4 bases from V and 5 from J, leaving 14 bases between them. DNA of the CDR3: TGCGCCAGCAGCCAGGAGCCGGGGCTAGATACGCAGTATTTT. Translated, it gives CASSQEPGLDTQYF. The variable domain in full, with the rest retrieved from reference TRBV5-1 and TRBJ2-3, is KAGVTQTPRYLIKTRGQQVTLSCSPISGHRSVSWYQQTPGQGLQFLFEYFSETQRNKGNFPGRFSGRQFSNSRSEMNVSTLELGDSALYLCASSQEPGLDTQYFGPGTRLTVL.

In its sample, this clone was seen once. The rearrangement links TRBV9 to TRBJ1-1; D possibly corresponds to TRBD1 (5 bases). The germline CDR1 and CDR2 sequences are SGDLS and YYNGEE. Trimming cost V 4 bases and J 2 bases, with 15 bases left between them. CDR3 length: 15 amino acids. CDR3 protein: CASSSRDLRNTEAFF. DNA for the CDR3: TGTGCCAGCAGCTCAAGGGACCTTCGAAACACTGAAGCTTTCTTT.

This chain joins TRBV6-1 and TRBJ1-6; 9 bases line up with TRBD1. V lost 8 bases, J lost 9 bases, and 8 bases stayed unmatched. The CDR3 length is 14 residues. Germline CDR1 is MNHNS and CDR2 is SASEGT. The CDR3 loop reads CASGDREYSSPLHF. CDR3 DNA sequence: TGTGCCAGCGGGGACAGGGAGTACAGTTCACCCCTCCACTTT.

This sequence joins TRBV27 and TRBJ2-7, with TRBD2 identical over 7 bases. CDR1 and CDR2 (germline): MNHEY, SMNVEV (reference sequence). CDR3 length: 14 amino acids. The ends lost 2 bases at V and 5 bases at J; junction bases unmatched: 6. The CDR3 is CASSLGQGGNEQYF. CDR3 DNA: TGTGCCAGCAGTTTAGGCCAGGGAGGGAACGAGCAGTACTTC.

As DNA, the CDR3 is TGCAGCGTTGTTGGACACCCACTAGCCTACAATGAGCAGTTCTTC. Its translation is CSVVGHPLAYNEQFF. The chain couples TRBV29-1 to TRBJ2-1; D is perhaps TRBD1 or TRBD2 (5 bases each). This CDR3 has 15 residues. From germline, CDR1 is SQVTM and CDR2 ANQGSEA. Trimming stripped 4 bases from V and 2 bases from J, with 15 bases between.

The CDR3 reads CASSAEQTGNYGYTF. CDR3 DNA: TGTGCCAGCAGTGCGGAACAGACAGGGAACTATGGCTACACCTTC. This sequence joins TRBV2 and TRBJ1-2; TRBD1 aligns across 7 bases. The V and J ends lost 4 bases and 2 bases, in that order; junction bases with no gene match: 7. Germline CDR1 is SNHLY and CDR2 is FYNNEI. The CDR3 is 15 amino acids.

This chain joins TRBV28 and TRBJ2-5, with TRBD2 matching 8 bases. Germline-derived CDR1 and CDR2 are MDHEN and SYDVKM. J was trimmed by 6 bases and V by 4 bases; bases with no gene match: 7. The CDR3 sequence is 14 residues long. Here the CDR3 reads CASSSGTSIKTQYF. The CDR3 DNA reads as TGTGCCAGCAGTTCGGGGACTAGTATAAAGACCCAGTACTTC.

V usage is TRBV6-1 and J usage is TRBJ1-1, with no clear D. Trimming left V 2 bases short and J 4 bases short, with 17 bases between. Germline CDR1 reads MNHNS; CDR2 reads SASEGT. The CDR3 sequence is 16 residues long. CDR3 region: CASSERSVGMATEAFF. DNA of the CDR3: TGTGCCAGCAGTGAAAGGTCCGTGGGGATGGCCACTGAAGCTTTCTTT.

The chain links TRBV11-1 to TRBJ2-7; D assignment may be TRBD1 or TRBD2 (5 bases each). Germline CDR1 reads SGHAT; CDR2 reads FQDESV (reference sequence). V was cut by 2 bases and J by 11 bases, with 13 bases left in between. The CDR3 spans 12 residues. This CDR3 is CASSLSPGRKYF. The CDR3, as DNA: TGTGCCAGCAGCTTATCCCCGGGACGTAAGTACTTC. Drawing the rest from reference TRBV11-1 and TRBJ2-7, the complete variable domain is EAEVAQSPRYKITEKSQAVAFWCDPISGHATLYWYRQILGQGPELLVQFQDESVVDDSQLPKDRFSAERLKGVDSTLKIQPAELGDSAMYLCASSLSPGRKYFGPGTRLTVT.

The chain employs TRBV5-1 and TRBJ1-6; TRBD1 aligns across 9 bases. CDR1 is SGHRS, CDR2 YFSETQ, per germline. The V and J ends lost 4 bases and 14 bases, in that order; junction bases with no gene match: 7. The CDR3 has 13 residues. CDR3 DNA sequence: TGCGCCAGCAGCCCCGGGACAGGGATAACCCTCCACTTT. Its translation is CASSPGTGITLHF.

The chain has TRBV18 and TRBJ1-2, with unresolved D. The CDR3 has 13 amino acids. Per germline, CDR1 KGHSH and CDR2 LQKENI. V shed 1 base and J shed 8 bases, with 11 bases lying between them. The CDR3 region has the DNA TGTGCCAGCTCACCACGGTCTGCCGGAGGCTACACCTTC. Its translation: CASSPRSAGGYTF.

This CDR3 is CASTLSRNYGYTF. CDR3 sequence (DNA): TGTGCCAGCACCCTGAGTAGGAACTATGGCTACACCTTC. The V call is TRBV5-4, the J call TRBJ1-2, with no clear D. This CDR3 comprises 13 residues. The V end was cut by 6 bases, the J end by 2 bases, with 11 bases between. CDR1 is SGHNT and CDR2 is YYREEE in the germline V gene (reference sequence). Looking up the rest from reference TRBV5-4 and TRBJ1-2 gives the full variable domain: ETGVTQSPTHLIKTRGQQVTLRCSSQSGHNTVSWYQQALGQGPQFIFQYYREEENGRGNFPPRFSGLQFPNYSSELNVNALELDDSALYLCASTLSRNYGYTFGSGTRLTVV.

This CDR3 is CASSSLSGGATDTQYF. The CDR3 DNA reads TGCGCCAGCAGCTCTCTTAGCGGGGGGGCAACAGATACGCAGTATTTT. This chain links TRBV5-1 with TRBJ2-3; 11 nucleotides match TRBD2. The trim removed 3 bases at V and 3 bases at J, leaving 6 bases unmatched. This CDR3 region has 16 residues. Germline CDR1 SGHRS, CDR2 YFSETQ. Combining the CDR3 with reference TRBV5-1 and TRBJ2-3 gives the whole variable domain KAGVTQTPRYLIKTRGQQVTLSCSPISGHRSVSWYQQTPGQGLQFLFEYFSETQRNKGNFPGRFSGRQFSNSRSEMNVSTLELGDSALYLCASSSLSGGATDTQYFGPGTRLTVL.